This TCR beta chain was recovered during a study of blood T cell repertoires in COVID-19. Study in general: The cDNA or gDNA used as material had been derived from T cells, B-cell-depleted T cells, or PBMCs.

Per the study methods: Reference gene primer amplification in the assay estimated nucleated cell counts. Assay: immunoSEQ multiplex PCR; the TCRdb copy retains only in-frame clones and omits some. V, J and clone size are those of that table, while D and trimming were read from the DNA. The table records roughly 180,000 clones, 75% to 90% of them present only once. The count of this clone is one. Germline loops: CDR1 KGHDR, CDR2 SFDVKD. The CDR3 sequence is 15 residues long. The V end lost 6 bases, the J end lost 1 base, and 14 bases lay between the germline ends. Assignments of participants to cohorts depended upon their own reported clinical history.

This clonotype originated in a woman aged 30 to 39 who had recovered from COVID-19. Sequenced material: PBMCs or T cells enriched from blood (not recorded which). The genes are TRBV24-1 and TRBJ1-1; D gene ambiguous. CDR3 DNA sequence: TGTGCCACCAGTCTAGGCTCCCTCCCGAACACTGAAGCTTTCTTT. Encoded protein: CATSLGSLPNTEAFF.